The present TCR beta chain was sequenced within a study of shared clonotypes between healthy human individuals. Study-wide points: It was the few donors that limited the genetic and exposure-history diversity represented. Clonotypes shared by all four sorted-subset donors had higher generation probabilities than non-shared clonotypes.

Only CD45RO-negative cells positively selected for CCR7 counted as naive CD8 cells, so terminally differentiated effector memory CD45RA+ cells were excluded. Trimming cost V 6 bases and J 0 bases; bases outside gene matches: 8. The CDR3 spans 15 residues. Germline CDR1 is MNHEY and CDR2 is SMNVEV (reference sequence). A word on this clone: What it binds is not known.

Assay used: immunoSEQ multiplex PCR; TCRdb lists only in-frame clones, some missing. The table shows about 2.1 million clones, with over 85% occurring only once. The V and J genes are TRBV27 and TRBJ2-7; TRBD2 matches 7 bases. This sequence originates from a man aged 18 to 30 in good health. Some clones in this sample may be carry-over from other donors' samples. Sequenced sample: naive CD8+ T cells from PBMCs. CDR3 nucleotides: TGTGCCAGCAGGACCGGGACTATAAGCTCCTACGAGCAGTACTTC. This codes for CASRTGTISSYEQYF.